These T cell receptor beta chains were read from a single sample in a study of response to subunit inactivated influenza vaccine. TCRdb used MiXCR to reprocess the RT-PCR reads, holding one entry per CDR3 protein. This table has more than 700,000 distinct CDR3 sequences, 21% appearing once. Sequenced material: PBMCs from blood, taken about 5 days after vaccination. The source is a man between 50 and 59 years old who received an inactivated influenza vaccine. Both conserved end residues are part of each CDR3. Each record gives: D gene, V gene, J gene, clone size, CDR3 protein, CDR3 DNA. A D gene is named only where the DNA matches it firmly. Only some rows state a clone size, as once, few, many or a class for expanded clones.

-	TRBV4-3	TRBJ2-7	many	CASSAGLQSYEQYF	TGCGCCAGCAGCGCGGGACTCCAGAGCTACGAGCAGTACTTC
TRBD2	TRBV28	TRBJ2-3	few	CASSSQGLAGYTDTQYF	TGTGCCAGCAGTTCTCAAGGACTAGCGGGGTACACAGATACGCAGTATTTT
-	TRBV27	TRBJ2-7	few	CASSLQAAFEQYF	TGTGCCAGCAGTCTCCAAGCGGCCTTCGAGCAGTACTTC
-	TRBV20-1	TRBJ2-1	few	CSARDGGNSYNEQFF	TGCAGTGCTAGAGATGGCGGGAACTCCTACAATGAGCAGTTCTTC
-	TRBV7-8	TRBJ1-2	-	CASSSNRVGYGYTF	TGTGCCAGCAGCTCAAACAGGGTAGGGTATGGCTACACCTTC
-	TRBV20-1	TRBJ2-2	-	CSARDTLGGMNTGELFF	TGCAGTGCTAGAGATACGCTTGGTGGGATGAACACCGGGGAGCTGTTTTTT
-	TRBV7-2	TRBJ2-6	-	CASSQQGSGANVLTF	TGTGCCAGCAGCCAACAGGGATCTGGGGCCAACGTCCTGACTTTC
-	TRBV29-1	TRBJ2-7	-	CSVLRDTGGEQYF	TGCAGCGTGCTCCGGGACACGGGCGGCGAGCAGTACTTC
TRBD1	TRBV11-2	TRBJ2-3	few	CASSLDPARQGLEDTQYF	TGTGCCAGCAGCTTAGATCCTGCGAGACAGGGTTTAGAAGATACGCAGTATTTT
TRBD1	TRBV18	TRBJ1-3	few	CASSTGTGDGNTIYF	TGTGCCAGCTCGACCGGGACAGGGGATGGAAACACCATATATTTT
-	TRBV4-3	TRBJ2-3	few	CASSHESTDTQYF	TGCGCCAGCAGCCACGAGAGCACAGATACGCAGTATTTT
-	TRBV20-1	TRBJ1-6	many	CSARSTVNSPLHF	TGCAGTGCTAGAAGTACAGTAAATTCACCCCTCCACTTT
-	TRBV12-3/TRBV12-4	TRBJ1-6	few	CASSFYRISPLHF	TGTGCCAGCAGTTTCTACAGAATTTCACCCCTCCACTTT
TRBD2	TRBV7-6	TRBJ2-1	-	CASSFNSGELPLDEQFF	TGTGCCAGCAGCTTTAATAGCGGGGAGCTGCCCTTGGATGAGCAGTTCTTC
-	TRBV4-2	TRBJ2-7	few	CASSQRRDSISYEQYF	TGTGCCAGCAGCCAAAGGCGGGACAGCATCTCCTACGAGCAGTACTTC
-	TRBV29-1	TRBJ2-3	few	CSVGGMDTQYF	TGCAGCGTTGGAGGTATGGATACGCAGTATTTT